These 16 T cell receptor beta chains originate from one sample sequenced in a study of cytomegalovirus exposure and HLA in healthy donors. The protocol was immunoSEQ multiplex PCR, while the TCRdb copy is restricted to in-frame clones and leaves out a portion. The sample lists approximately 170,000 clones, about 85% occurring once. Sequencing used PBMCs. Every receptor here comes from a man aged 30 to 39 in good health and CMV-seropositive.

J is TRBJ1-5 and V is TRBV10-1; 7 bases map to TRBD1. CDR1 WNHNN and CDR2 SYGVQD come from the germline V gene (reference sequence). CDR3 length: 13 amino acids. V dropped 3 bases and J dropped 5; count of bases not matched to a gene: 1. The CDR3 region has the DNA TGCGCCAGCAGTGAAACAGGGGATCAGCCCCAGCATTTT. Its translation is CASSETGDQPQHF.

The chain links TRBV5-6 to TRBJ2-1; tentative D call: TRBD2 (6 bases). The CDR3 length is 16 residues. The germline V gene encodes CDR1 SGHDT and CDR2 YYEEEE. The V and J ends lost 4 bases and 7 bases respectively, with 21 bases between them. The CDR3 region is CASSPISGVWGNEQFF. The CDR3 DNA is TGTGCCAGCAGCCCTATTTCGGGGGTATGGGGAAATGAGCAGTTCTTC.

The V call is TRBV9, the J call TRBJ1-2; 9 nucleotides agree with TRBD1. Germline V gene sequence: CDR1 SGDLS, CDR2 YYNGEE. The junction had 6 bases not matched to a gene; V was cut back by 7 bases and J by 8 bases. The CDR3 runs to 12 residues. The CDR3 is CASHRGPEGYTF. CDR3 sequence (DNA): TGTGCCAGCCACAGGGGGCCGGAGGGCTACACCTTC.

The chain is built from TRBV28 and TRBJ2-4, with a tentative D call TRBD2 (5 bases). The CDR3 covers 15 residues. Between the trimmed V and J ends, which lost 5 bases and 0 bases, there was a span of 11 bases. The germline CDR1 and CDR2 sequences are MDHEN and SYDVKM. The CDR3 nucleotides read TGTGCCAGCAGTCTAGCAGGAGTAGCCAAAAACATTCAGTACTTC. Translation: CASSLAGVAKNIQYF.

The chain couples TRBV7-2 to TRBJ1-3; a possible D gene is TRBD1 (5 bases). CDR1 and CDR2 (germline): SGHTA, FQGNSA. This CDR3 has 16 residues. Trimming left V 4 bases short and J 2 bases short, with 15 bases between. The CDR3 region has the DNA TGTGCCAGCAGCTCCGAATACAGGCTGACTGGAAACACCATATATTTT. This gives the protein CASSSEYRLTGNTIYF. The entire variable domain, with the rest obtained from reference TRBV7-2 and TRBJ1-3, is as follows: GAGVSQSPSNKVTEKGKDVELRCDPISGHTALYWYRQSLGQGLEFLIYFQGNSAPDKSGLPSDRFSAERTGGSVSTLTIQRTQQEDSAVYLCASSSEYRLTGNTIYFGEGSWLTVV.

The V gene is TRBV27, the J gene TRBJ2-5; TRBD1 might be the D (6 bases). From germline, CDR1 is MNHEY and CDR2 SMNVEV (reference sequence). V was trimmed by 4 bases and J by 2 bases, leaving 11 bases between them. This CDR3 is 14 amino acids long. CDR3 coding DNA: TGTGCCAGCAGTTGGTCAAGGGGGCAAGAGACCCAGTACTTC. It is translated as CASSWSRGQETQYF.

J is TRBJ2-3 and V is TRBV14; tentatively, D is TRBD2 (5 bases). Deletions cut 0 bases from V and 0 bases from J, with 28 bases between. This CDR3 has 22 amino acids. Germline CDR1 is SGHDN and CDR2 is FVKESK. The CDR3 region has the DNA TGTGCCAGCAGCCAAGAGGTGTTGGGCAGGCTCCCTCTCCGGACTAGCACAGATACGCAGTATTTT. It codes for CASSQEVLGRLPLRTSTDTQYF.

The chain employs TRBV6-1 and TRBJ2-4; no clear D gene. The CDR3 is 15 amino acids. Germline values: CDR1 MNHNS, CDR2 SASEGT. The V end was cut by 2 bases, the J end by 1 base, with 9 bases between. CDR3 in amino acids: CASSERPRAKNIQYF. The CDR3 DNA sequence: TGTGCCAGCAGTGAACGTCCCAGGGCCAAAAACATTCAGTACTTC.

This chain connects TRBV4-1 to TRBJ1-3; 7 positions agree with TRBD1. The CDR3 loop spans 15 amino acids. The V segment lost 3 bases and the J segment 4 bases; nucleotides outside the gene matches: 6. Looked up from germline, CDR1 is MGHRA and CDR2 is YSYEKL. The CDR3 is CASSQRQGSGNTIYF. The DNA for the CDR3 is TGCGCCAGCAGCCAGAGACAGGGCTCAGGAAACACCATATATTTT.

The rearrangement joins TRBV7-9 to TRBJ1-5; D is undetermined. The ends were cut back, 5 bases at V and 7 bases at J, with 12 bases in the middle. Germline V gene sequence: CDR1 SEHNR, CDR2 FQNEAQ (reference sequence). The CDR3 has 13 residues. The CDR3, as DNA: TGTGCCAGCAGCCCCTCCCCGGGACAGCCCCAGCATTTT. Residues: CASSPSPGQPQHF.

The CDR3 region has the DNA TGCGCCAGCAGCCAAGAATGGCAGGGCTACACCTTC. Translated, it gives CASSQEWQGYTF. The chain couples TRBV4-1 to TRBJ1-2; D gene ambiguous. The V end was cut by 0 bases, the J end by 8 bases, with 7 bases between. This CDR3 spans 12 amino acids. Germline CDR1 reads MGHRA; CDR2 reads YSYEKL.

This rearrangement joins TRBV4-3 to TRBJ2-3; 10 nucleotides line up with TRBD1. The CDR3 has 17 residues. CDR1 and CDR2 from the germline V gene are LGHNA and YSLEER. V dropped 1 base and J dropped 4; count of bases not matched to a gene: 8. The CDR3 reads CASSQGGPGQGSDTQYF. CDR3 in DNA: TGCGCCAGCAGCCAAGGGGGACCGGGACAGGGGTCAGATACGCAGTATTTT.

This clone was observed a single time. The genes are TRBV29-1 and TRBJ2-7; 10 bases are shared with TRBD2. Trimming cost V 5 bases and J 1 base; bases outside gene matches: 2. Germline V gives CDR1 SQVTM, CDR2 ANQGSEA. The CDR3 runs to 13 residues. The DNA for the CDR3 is TGCAGCGTTAGCGGGGGGGCATCCTACGAGCAGTACTTC. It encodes CSVSGGASYEQYF.

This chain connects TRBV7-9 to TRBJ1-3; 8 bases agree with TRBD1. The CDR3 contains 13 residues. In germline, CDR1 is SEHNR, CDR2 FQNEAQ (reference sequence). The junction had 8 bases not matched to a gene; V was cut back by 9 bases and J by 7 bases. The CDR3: CASNPQGANTIYF. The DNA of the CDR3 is TGTGCCAGTAATCCGCAGGGGGCTAACACCATATATTTT.

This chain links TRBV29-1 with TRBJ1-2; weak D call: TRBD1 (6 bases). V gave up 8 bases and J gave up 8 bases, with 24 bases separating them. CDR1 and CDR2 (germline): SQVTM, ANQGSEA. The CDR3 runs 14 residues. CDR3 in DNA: TGCAGCTATAGATCCTTCAACTCAGGGGCAGGCTACACCTTC. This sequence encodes CSYRSFNSGAGYTF.

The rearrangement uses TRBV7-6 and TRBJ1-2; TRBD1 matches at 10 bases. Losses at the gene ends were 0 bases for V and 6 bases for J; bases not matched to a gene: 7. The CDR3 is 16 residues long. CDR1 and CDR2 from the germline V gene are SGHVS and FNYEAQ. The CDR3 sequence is CASSLATGTGDHGYTF. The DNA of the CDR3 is TGTGCCAGCAGCTTAGCTACCGGGACAGGGGACCATGGCTACACCTTC.